The 28 T cell receptor beta chains presented below share a single source sample, sequenced in a study of cytomegalovirus exposure and HLA in healthy donors. Amplification used 60 Vbeta primers and 13 Jbeta primers. Sequencing used immunoSEQ multiplex PCR; TCRdb keeps in-frame clones, though not all of them. The data hold around 150,000 clones, with approximately 79% observed a single time. The specimen sequenced was PBMCs. The receptors originated from a man aged 50 or older in good health and CMV-seropositive.

The V gene is TRBV2, the J gene TRBJ2-7; tentative D call: TRBD2 (5 bases). Trimming took 9 bases from V and 7 from J, leaving 16 bases between them. Germline V gene sequence: CDR1 SNHLY, CDR2 FYNNEI. The CDR3 has 12 residues. CDR3 residues: CASHAGIEEQYF. The CDR3 DNA reads as TGTGCCAGTCACGCCGGGATAGAGGAGCAGTACTTC.

The rearrangement uses TRBV6-1 and TRBJ1-4, with 7 nucleotides matching TRBD1. The germline V gene encodes CDR1 MNHNS and CDR2 SASEGT. CDR3 length equals 17 residues. Trimming took 6 bases from V and 0 from J; bases not matched to a gene: 10. CDR3 region: CASSEFMGTATNEKLFF. CDR3 sequence (DNA): TGTGCCAGCAGCGAATTTATGGGGACAGCAACTAATGAAAAACTGTTTTTT.

There are a few counts of this clone. This sequence joins TRBV7-9 and TRBJ1-1, with 8 bases aligning to TRBD1. The CDR3 contains 14 residues. Trimming took 6 bases from V and 4 from J; bases not matched to a gene: 7. Germline V lookup: CDR1 SEHNR, CDR2 FQNEAQ (reference sequence). As DNA, the CDR3 is TGTGCCAGCAGACAGGGGGAGGGAAGCACTGAAGCTTTCTTT. It specifies CASRQGEGSTEAFF.

The chain combines TRBV5-1 with TRBJ2-3; D remains unclear. Trimming took 4 bases from V and 4 from J, leaving 10 bases between them. Looked up from germline, CDR1 is SGHRS and CDR2 is YFSETQ. The CDR3 runs 13 residues. The DNA for the CDR3 is TGCGCCAGCAGCCTCGACAACCCAGATACGCAGTATTTT. It yields the protein CASSLDNPDTQYF.

The chain uses TRBV6-4 and TRBJ2-1; 7 nucleotides agree with TRBD2. The CDR3 covers 15 residues. Unmatched junction bases numbered 8, after V lost 4 bases and J lost 5 bases. The V gene's germline CDR1 is MRHNA and CDR2 SNTAGT. The CDR3 loop is CASSVSSGPNNEQFF. The CDR3 DNA reads as TGTGCCAGCAGTGTATCTAGCGGACCAAACAATGAGCAGTTCTTC.

The rearrangement links TRBV18 to TRBJ1-1; a weak D match, TRBD1 (5 bases). V lost 3 bases, J lost 3 bases, and 8 bases lay in between. The germline V gene has CDR1 KGHSH and CDR2 LQKENI. The CDR3 length is 13 residues. The CDR3 DNA sequence: TGTGCCAGCTCACCTGGAGGGGACACTGAAGCTTTCTTT. This codes for CASSPGGDTEAFF.

This clone was seen a handful of times. This rearrangement joins TRBV4-1 to TRBJ1-5; 7 bases are shared with TRBD1. V gave up 3 bases and J gave up 9 bases; unmatched junction bases: 11. Germline CDR1 reads MGHRA; CDR2 reads YSYEKL. The CDR3 is made up of 15 amino acids. CDR3 in DNA: TGCGCCAGCAGCCATATAACAGGGGCTGGAGTGCCCCAGCATTTT. This translates into CASSHITGAGVPQHF.

V and J are TRBV2 and TRBJ2-1, with 7 bases aligning to TRBD2. Trimming at V came to 4 bases and at J to 8 bases, leaving 8 bases not matched to a gene. This CDR3 spans 14 amino acids. CDR1 and CDR2 (germline): SNHLY, FYNNEI. For the CDR3, the DNA is TGTGCCAGCAGTGGGACTAGTATGCGCGATGAGCAGTTCTTC. This translates into CASSGTSMRDEQFF.

V and J are TRBV7-9 and TRBJ1-2; TRBD1 matches 7 bases. The CDR3 is made up of 14 amino acids. Germline-derived CDR1 and CDR2 are SEHNR and FQNEAQ (reference sequence). J was trimmed by 6 bases and V by 5 bases; bases with no gene match: 9. The CDR3 protein is CASSTGQPLDGYTF. Here the CDR3 DNA reads TGTGCCAGCAGCACGGGACAGCCCCTCGATGGCTACACCTTC.

The chain links TRBV7-2 to TRBJ2-7, with TRBD2 matching over 8 bases. Germline-derived CDR1 and CDR2 are SGHTA and FQGNSA. The CDR3 spans 14 residues. Trimming removed 5 bases from V and 1 base from J; junction bases left unmatched: 4. Written as DNA, the CDR3 is TGTGCCAGCAGCGTCCGGGAGGGGTCCTACGAGCAGTACTTC. It encodes CASSVREGSYEQYF.

This clone was picked up a small number of times. The V call is TRBV11-1, the J call TRBJ2-2; TRBD1 matches at 7 bases. V lost 3 bases, J lost 1 base, and 5 bases stayed unmatched. This CDR3 comprises 16 residues. In germline, CDR1 is SGHAT, CDR2 FQDESV (reference sequence). This chain's CDR3 is CASSLPGQKNTGELFF. In nucleotides, the CDR3 is TGTGCCAGCAGCTTGCCGGGACAGAAGAACACCGGGGAGCTGTTTTTT.

This clone was counted between two and nine times. The chain carries TRBV29-1 and TRBJ2-1, with 9 bases aligning to TRBD2. The CDR3 length is 14 residues. The germline V gene encodes CDR1 SQVTM and CDR2 ANQGSEA. J lost 0 bases, V lost 6 bases, and 3 bases had no gene match. The CDR3 protein is CSVSGRISYNEQFF. The CDR3 DNA reads as TGCAGCGTCAGCGGGAGGATCTCCTACAATGAGCAGTTCTTC.

V usage is TRBV15 and J usage is TRBJ2-7; no reliable D call. The germline V and J ends were trimmed by 1 base and 4 bases, with 8 bases remaining between them. The CDR3 has 13 amino acids. The germline gives CDR1 LNHNV, CDR2 YYDKDF (reference sequence). The CDR3 nucleotides read TGTGCCACCAGCAGAGGCGTTAGATACGAGCAGTACTTC. Protein product: CATSRGVRYEQYF.

The chain has TRBV4-1 and TRBJ2-4; D perhaps matches TRBD1 (6 bases). The germline V and J ends were trimmed by 1 base and 7 bases, with 14 bases remaining between them. The length of the CDR3 is 15 residues. Germline CDR1 and CDR2: MGHRA and YSYEKL. Here the CDR3 reads CASSQVATGWNIQYF. The DNA for the CDR3 is TGCGCCAGCAGCCAAGTAGCTACAGGGTGGAACATTCAGTACTTC.

In this sample, this clone turned up once. CDR3 sequence: CATGPSGTYEQYF. The CDR3 DNA is TGTGCCACCGGGCCTAGCGGAACCTACGAGCAGTACTTC. V usage is TRBV10-3 and J usage is TRBJ2-7; 7 nucleotides agree with TRBD2. Germline V CDR1 and CDR2: ENHRY, SYGVKD. The CDR3 covers 13 residues. J was trimmed by 2 bases and V by 10 bases; bases with no gene match: 8.

The chain links TRBV2 to TRBJ2-5, with D possibly being TRBD1 (7 bases). The DNA end is more similar to TRBJ2-7, so the J call may be wrong. Per germline, CDR1 SNHLY and CDR2 FYNNEI. The CDR3 runs 16 residues. The CDR3 DNA reads TGTGCCAGCAAGGGAGGCGTCGGCACAGGGGCCTACGAGCAGTACTTC. Translated: CASKGGVGTGAYEQYF.

This chain uses TRBV19 with TRBJ1-4, with D possibly being TRBD1 (5 bases). The germline CDR1 and CDR2 sequences are LNHDA and SQIVND (reference sequence). The V end was cut by 4 bases, the J end by 8 bases, with 11 bases between. The CDR3 runs 13 residues. The CDR3 bases are TGTGCCAGTAGTAGTAGTAGGGGAGAAAAACTGTTTTTT. Its protein product is CASSSSRGEKLFF.

Here the CDR3 reads CASSQRSPGLAYDEQFF. For the CDR3, the DNA is TGCGCCAGCAGCCAAAGAAGCCCGGGACTAGCATACGATGAGCAGTTCTTC. This chain links TRBV4-1 with TRBJ2-1; TRBD2 agrees at 9 bases. This CDR3 has 17 residues. Trimming cost V 2 bases and J 8 bases; bases outside gene matches: 13. The germline V gene encodes CDR1 MGHRA and CDR2 YSYEKL.

This chain uses TRBV28 with TRBJ2-3, with D maybe TRBD2 (6 bases). V lost 6 bases to trimming and J lost 0 bases, with 13 bases between them. From germline, CDR1 is MDHEN and CDR2 SYDVKM. The CDR3 length is 15 residues. The CDR3 DNA reads TGTGCCAGCAGATCTCGGAGGGGTAGCACAGATACGCAGTATTTT. Translation: CASRSRRGSTDTQYF.

The CDR3 bases are TGTGCCAGTGTCTCGGGACTAGCGAGGATTGAGCAGTTCTTC. It specifies CASVSGLARIEQFF. The chain is built from TRBV7-9 and TRBJ2-1; the match to TRBD2 covers 10 bases. This CDR3 is built from 14 residues. Germline V gene sequence: CDR1 SEHNR, CDR2 FQNEAQ (reference sequence). Trimming at V came to 9 bases and at J to 9 bases, leaving 11 bases not matched to a gene. Full variable domain (remainder filled in from reference TRBV7-9 and TRBJ2-1): DTGVSQNPRHKITKRGQNVTFRCDPISEHNRLYWYRQTLGQGPEFLTYFQNEAQLEKSRLLSDRFSAERPKGSFSTLEIQRTEQGDSAMYLCASVSGLARIEQFFGPGTRLTVL.

This chain links TRBV29-1 with TRBJ2-3; perhaps TRBD2 as D (5 bases). Germline CDR1 and CDR2: SQVTM and ANQGSEA. V lost 0 bases and J lost 4, with 20 bases in between. This CDR3 has 17 residues. CDR3 loop: CSVEDIASRSTPDTQYF. The CDR3 nucleotides read TGCAGCGTTGAAGATATTGCTAGCAGGTCGACCCCAGATACGCAGTATTTT.

The gene calls are TRBV2 and TRBJ1-5, with 8 bases identical to TRBD1. The CDR3 is 16 residues long. After removal of 5 bases from V and 3 bases from J, the junction contained 9 bases not matched to a gene. Germline V gene data show CDR1 as SNHLY and CDR2 as FYNNEI. CDR3 amino acids: CASSIPKTGVNQPQHF. In nucleotides, the CDR3 is TGTGCCAGCAGTATACCCAAGACAGGGGTCAATCAGCCCCAGCATTTT. The complete variable domain, with remaining parts taken from reference TRBV2 and TRBJ1-5, reads EPEVTQTPSHQVTQMGQEVILRCVPISNHLYFYWYRQILGQKVEFLVSFYNNEISEKSEIFDDQFSVERPDGSNFTLKIRSTKLEDSAMYFCASSIPKTGVNQPQHFGDGTRLSIL.

The chain combines TRBV15 with TRBJ2-7, with 10 bases lining up with TRBD1. V lost 3 bases, J lost 11 bases, and 13 bases stayed unmatched. CDR1 and CDR2 (germline): LNHNV, YYDKDF (reference sequence). CDR3 length equals 15 residues. The CDR3 bases are TGTGCCACCAGCAGGGGAGTTGGGACAGGGGTCAGGAAGTACTTC. It encodes CATSRGVGTGVRKYF.

The V gene is TRBV6-1, the J gene TRBJ2-7; 9 nucleotides line up with TRBD1. The CDR3 runs to 14 residues. V gave up 8 bases and J gave up 3 bases; unmatched junction bases: 8. The germline V gene encodes CDR1 MNHNS and CDR2 SASEGT. The DNA for the CDR3 is TGTGCCAGCGTAGAGACAGGGGGACGCTACGAGCAGTACTTC. Protein sequence: CASVETGGRYEQYF.

This rearrangement joins TRBV30 to TRBJ2-3; possible D gene TRBD2, 5 bases. The V end lost 3 bases, the J end lost 5 bases, and 21 bases lay between the germline ends. CDR3 length: 16 residues. CDR1 is GTSNPN and CDR2 is SVGIG in the germline V gene (reference sequence). The DNA for the CDR3 is TGTGCCTGGAGCCCATCAAAGAGGGAGTATAGAGATACGCAGTATTTT. This sequence encodes CAWSPSKREYRDTQYF.

The genes are TRBV29-1 and TRBJ1-5; D remains unclear. From germline, CDR1 is SQVTM and CDR2 ANQGSEA. Trimming took off 6 bases at V and 2 bases at J, with 11 bases between the two ends. The CDR3 length is 13 residues. CDR3 nucleotide sequence: TGCAGCGTCGCAGCGTCGGGCAATCAGCCCCAGCATTTT. It encodes CSVAASGNQPQHF.

The rearrangement links TRBV28 to TRBJ2-1; 11 positions agree with TRBD2. The trim removed 5 bases at V and 9 bases at J, leaving 9 bases unmatched. CDR3 length: 15 residues. CDR1 MDHEN and CDR2 SYDVKM come from the germline V gene. The CDR3: CASSLETSGVVEQFF. CDR3 DNA: TGTGCCAGCAGTCTCGAGACTAGCGGGGTCGTTGAGCAGTTCTTC.

The chain couples TRBV19 to TRBJ1-2; no clear D gene. This CDR3 has 20 residues. V was trimmed by 5 bases and J by 4 bases, leaving 32 bases between them. Looked up from germline, CDR1 is LNHDA and CDR2 is SQIVND (reference sequence). CDR3 loop: CASSPVLSDPHKIPRYGYTF. The CDR3 nucleotides are TGTGCCAGTAGTCCTGTTCTGAGCGATCCTCATAAAATACCACGCTATGGCTACACCTTC.